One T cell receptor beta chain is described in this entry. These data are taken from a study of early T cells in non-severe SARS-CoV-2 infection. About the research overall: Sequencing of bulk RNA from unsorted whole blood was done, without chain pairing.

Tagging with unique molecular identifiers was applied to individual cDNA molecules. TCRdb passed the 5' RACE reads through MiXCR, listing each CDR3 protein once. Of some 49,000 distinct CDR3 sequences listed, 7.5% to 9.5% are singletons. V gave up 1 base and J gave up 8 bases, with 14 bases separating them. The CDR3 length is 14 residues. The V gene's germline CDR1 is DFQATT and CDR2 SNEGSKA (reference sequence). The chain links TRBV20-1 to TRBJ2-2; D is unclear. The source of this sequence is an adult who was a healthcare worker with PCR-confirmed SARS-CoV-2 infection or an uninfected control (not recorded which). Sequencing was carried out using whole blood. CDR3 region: CSARGNAGPGELFF. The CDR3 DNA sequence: TGCAGTGCTAGAGGAAATGCCGGCCCGGGGGAGCTGTTTTTT.